The entry below describes one T cell receptor beta chain. Its matching antigen is unknown. V shed 4 bases and J 4 bases; nucleotides not matched to a gene: 9. There are 15 residues in the CDR3. The germline V gene encodes CDR1 SGHTS and CDR2 YDEGEE. TCRdb redid the calling of the RT-PCR reads with MiXCR, one entry per CDR3 protein. The sample contains about 650,000 distinct CDR3 sequences, approximately 14% of which appear only once. The entry originates in a study of response to subunit inactivated influenza vaccine. Study-wide results and limits: Few new T cells, the authors suggested, are recruited by each seasonal influenza vaccination.

The sample in question was PBMCs from blood, obtained 12 days after vaccination. The sequence was collected from a man aged 45-65 years who received an inactivated influenza vaccine. V usage is TRBV5-8 and J usage is TRBJ2-5, with 8 bases that match TRBD1. The CDR3 loop is CASSPRQGLGETQYF. CDR3 bases: TGTGCCAGCAGCCCCCGACAGGGGTTGGGAGAGACCCAGTACTTC.